This T cell receptor (beta chain) was documented in a study of T cells in Graves' hyperthyroidism and ophthalmopathy. The study's findings and limits: Ophthalmopathy, as predicted by the model, came a median 6.5 months after the prediction.

This clonotype was picked up many times. Its antigen is not known. Isolation of PBMCs was performed on 9.5 to 10 ml fresh peripheral blood. Using RNA transcripts as the source, TCR beta CDR3 regions were amplified. HTBI primers were used for first-round RT-PCR of the TCR CDR3. MiXCR, run by TCRdb on the multiplex PCR reads, gives a single entry per CDR3 protein. This table holds about 420,000 distinct CDR3 sequences, 15% to 19% found once. CDR3 length: 15 residues. Germline CDR1 and CDR2: SNHLY and FYNNEI. V gave up 7 bases and J gave up 4 bases, with 16 bases separating them. Input material: blood. The rearrangement links TRBV2 to TRBJ2-2, with D tentatively TRBD2 (5 bases). The TCR originated in a woman aged 18-30 years with Graves' hyperthyroidism. CDR3 amino acids: CASTYGSGFTGELFF. The CDR3 DNA reads TGTGCCAGCACCTATGGATCGGGGTTCACCGGGGAGCTGTTTTTT. Filled out from reference TRBV2 and TRBJ2-2, the complete variable domain reads EPEVTQTPSHQVTQMGQEVILRCVPISNHLYFYWYRQILGQKVEFLVSFYNNEISEKSEIFDDQFSVERPDGSNFTLKIRSTKLEDSAMYFCASTYGSGFTGELFFGEGSRLTVL.